A single T cell receptor (beta chain) is shown here with its context. Antigen unknown. The source of the sample is a study of shared clonotypes between healthy human individuals. The overall study: Three plates were used per donor for CD4 naive, three for CD4 memory, two for CD8 naive and one for CD8 memory. Study results and caveats: In the sorted subsets, rarefaction showed sequencing was incomplete despite large depth. Clonotype sharing across several donors was observed for approximately 5% of naive CD4 clonotypes.

Using immunoSEQ multiplex PCR, the repertoire was profiled, and TCRdb retains in-frame clones only, with some absent. The sample shows about 2.3 million clones, around 90% of them seen only once. This CDR3 has 14 amino acids. The V end was cut by 0 bases, the J end by 2 bases, with 8 bases between. Germline CDR1 and CDR2: SGHRS and YFSETQ. This clonotype was sampled from a man younger than 35 in good health. Some clones in this sample may be carry-over from other donors' samples. The gene calls are TRBV5-1 and TRBJ1-2; no definite D call. The sample taken for sequencing was naive CD4+ T cells from PBMCs. Indicated subset: CD45RA+ positively selected. In DNA form, the CDR3 reads TGCGCCAGCAGCTTGGAGGCTAAGAACTATGGCTACACCTTC. Translating gives CASSLEAKNYGYTF.